A selection of T cell receptor beta chains follows, all from one sample in a study of T cell responses to AZD1222 COVID-19 vaccine. The table came from immunoSEQ multiplex PCR; TCRdb's copy has only in-frame clones and leaves some out. The sample holds about 64,000 clones, about 90% seen once. The material sequenced was peripheral blood, taken 28 days after the second dose of the MenACWY control vaccine. These receptors all come from an adult who received the MenACWY meningococcal vaccine as a control. Both conserved end residues are part of each CDR3. A D gene is named only where the DNA matches it firmly. Size tells how often a clone was seen (once, few, many) or the class of an expanded clone, and some rows leave it out.

clone_size	d_call	v_call	j_call	cdr3_nt	cdr3_aa
once	.	TRBV5-5	TRBJ1-1	TGTGCCAGCAGCTACTCCCGAGGTGAAGCTTTCTTT	CASSYSRGEAFF
.	.	TRBV4-1	TRBJ2-1	TGCGCCAGCAGGGTGGGAGAAGAGCAGTTCTTC	CASRVGEEQFF
.	.	TRBV5-5	TRBJ1-3	TGTGCCAGCAGCAGCGTTCCTGGGGAGGGAAACACCATATATTTT	CASSSVPGEGNTIYF
.	TRBD1	TRBV5-1	TRBJ2-6	TGCGCCAGCCGGGACAGGGGTGGTACTGGGGCCAACGTCCTGACTTTC	CASRDRGGTGANVLTF
once	.	TRBV19	TRBJ1-5	TGTGCCAGTAGTATAGCGAAGGGGCGAGGCCAGCCCCAGCATTTT	CASSIAKGRGQPQHF
.	TRBD1	TRBV2	TRBJ1-4	TGTGCCAGCAGCGACCCGGGACAGAGTAATGAAAAACTGTTTTTT	CASSDPGQSNEKLFF
once	TRBD1	TRBV28	TRBJ1-3	TGTGCCAGCAGTACTGGACAGGGTAGAAACACCATATATTTT	CASSTGQGRNTIYF
.	.	TRBV5-1	TRBJ1-2	TGCGCCAGCAGCTTGGATCCAGGGTACTATGGCTACACCTTC	CASSLDPGYYGYTF
.	TRBD2	TRBV6-5	TRBJ2-1	TGTGCCAGCAGACCCGGACTAGCGGGGGAGCAGTTCTTC	CASRPGLAGEQFF
.	TRBD2	TRBV14	TRBJ2-7	TGTGCCAGCAGCCTTAGCGGGACTCGAACTGGGGAGCAGTACTTC	CASSLSGTRTGEQYF
.	.	TRBV5-1	TRBJ2-3	TGCGCCAGCAAACTGACGGTGAGCACAGATACGCAGTATTTT	CASKLTVSTDTQYF
.	.	TRBV9	TRBJ1-5	TGTGCCAGCAGCGCCACAGATAATCAGCCCCAGCATTTT	CASSATDNQPQHF
.	.	TRBV28	TRBJ2-2	TGTGCCAGCAGTTCCTCTCGGAACACCGGGGAGCTGTTTTTT	CASSSSRNTGELFF
.	TRBD1	TRBV5-4	TRBJ1-1	TGTGCCAGCAGCTTGCAAGGGACAGGGAGATACACTGAAGCTTTCTTT	CASSLQGTGRYTEAFF
.	.	TRBV30	TRBJ1-1	TGTGCCTGGAGTGAGGTTGGCACTGAAGCTTTCTTT	CAWSEVGTEAFF
.	.	TRBV3-1/TRBV3-2	TRBJ1-5	TGTGCCAGCAGCCAAGGCAACCTTCAGCTCCGCAATCAGCCCCAGCATTTT	CASSQGNLQLRNQPQHF
.	.	TRBV6-5	TRBJ2-2	TGTGCCAGAAGGGGGGCGGAGACCGGGGAGCTGTTTTTT	CARRGAETGELFF
.	.	TRBV19	TRBJ2-2	TGTGCCAGTATGTTGGTGGAGGGACACCCGTTAACCGGGGAGCTGTTTTTT	CASMLVEGHPLTGELFF